One and the same sample provided the 10 T cell receptor beta chains below, sequenced in a study of cytomegalovirus exposure and HLA in healthy donors. The PCR ran on 60 Vbeta and 13 Jbeta primers. Profiling relied on immunoSEQ multiplex PCR, and the TCRdb table lists in-frame clones only, not all of them. The sample carries some 150,000 clones, under 90% recorded once. The source material was PBMCs. These receptors came from a male donor in good health and CMV-seronegative.

The rearrangement links TRBV5-1 to TRBJ2-5; D might be TRBD2 (6 bases). The better agreement between TRBJ2-7 and the DNA end casts doubt on the J call. CDR1 and CDR2 (germline): SGHRS, YFSETQ. This CDR3 spans 17 amino acids. CDR3 residues: CASSANPLATTPYEQYF. In DNA, the CDR3 is TGCGCCAGCAGCGCCAATCCCCTAGCGACCACTCCCTACGAGCAGTACTTC.

CDR3 in DNA: TGTGCCAGTAGTATCGAGACAGGCAATCAGCCCCAGCATTTT. It codes for CASSIETGNQPQHF. This chain connects TRBV19 to TRBJ1-5; a possible D gene is TRBD1 (5 bases). Looked up from germline, CDR1 is LNHDA and CDR2 is SQIVND (reference sequence). V shed 3 bases and J shed 2 bases, with 8 bases lying between them. This CDR3 is 14 amino acids long.

This chain connects TRBV11-2 to TRBJ2-7, with a tentative D call TRBD1 (6 bases). The CDR3 length is 16 residues. V lost 2 bases to trimming and J lost 3 bases, with 17 bases between them. Germline CDR1 is SGHAT and CDR2 is FQNNGV. CDR3 protein: CASSLYGQMWHYEQYF. CDR3 nucleotide sequence: TGTGCCAGCAGCTTATACGGACAGATGTGGCACTACGAGCAGTACTTC.

The chain has TRBV19 and TRBJ2-2; 8 bases match TRBD1. V was pared by 1 base and J by 5 bases, with 15 bases of the junction left unmatched. This CDR3 is 19 amino acids long. The germline gives CDR1 LNHDA, CDR2 SQIVND (reference sequence). The CDR3 region is CASSIAEGAAGGPTGELFF. Written as DNA, the CDR3 is TGTGCCAGTAGTATAGCCGAGGGGGCGGCAGGGGGCCCGACCGGGGAGCTGTTTTTT.

This chain connects TRBV9 to TRBJ2-5, with 7 bases fitting TRBD1. CDR3 length equals 13 residues. Unmatched junction bases numbered 4, after V lost 3 bases and J lost 5 bases. In germline, CDR1 is SGDLS, CDR2 YYNGEE. In nucleotides, the CDR3 is TGTGCCAGCAGCGGGACAGGTGATGAGACCCAGTACTTC. Its translation is CASSGTGDETQYF.

V usage is TRBV2 and J usage is TRBJ2-7; TRBD2 matches at 7 bases. Germline CDR1 reads SNHLY; CDR2 reads FYNNEI. V was clipped by 6 bases and J by 2 bases; unmatched bases: 16. The CDR3 has 17 amino acids. CDR3 nucleotides: TGTGCCAGCAGACCGGGACTATTAATACTAGCAACCTACGAGCAGTACTTC. This sequence encodes CASRPGLLILATYEQYF.

The rearrangement links TRBV6-6 to TRBJ2-3; 8 nucleotides align to TRBD1. Per the germline V gene, CDR1 is MNHNY and CDR2 is SVGAGI (reference sequence). CDR3 length equals 15 residues. Unmatched junction bases numbered 6, after V lost 4 bases and J lost 3 bases. DNA of the CDR3: TGTGCCAGCAGTTCCCGGACAGGGATGACAGATACGCAGTATTTT. It yields the protein CASSSRTGMTDTQYF.

This chain connects TRBV7-9 to TRBJ2-7; a weak D match, TRBD1 (6 bases). With 5 bases removed from V and 6 bases from J, the gap between germline ends came to 11 bases. Germline CDR1 and CDR2: SEHNR and FQNEAQ (reference sequence). The CDR3 covers 12 residues. CDR3 DNA sequence: TGTGCCAGCAGCCGGACAGAATCCGAGCAGTACTTC. Translated: CASSRTESEQYF.

CDR3 residues: CASSLYRGLAGTHQSYNEQFF. CDR3 DNA sequence: TGTGCCAGCAGCTTATATCGTGGGCTAGCGGGAACCCACCAATCCTACAATGAGCAGTTCTTC. The chain uses TRBV7-8 and TRBJ2-1; 9 nucleotides align to TRBD2. In germline, CDR1 is SGHVS, CDR2 FQNEAQ. J was trimmed by 1 base and V by 2 bases; bases with no gene match: 18. This CDR3 has 21 residues.

This clone was detected a few times. The V gene is TRBV6-5, the J gene TRBJ2-5; D is unclear. V dropped 0 bases and J dropped 1 base, with 6 bases sitting between them. The CDR3 is 14 residues long. Per germline, CDR1 MNHEY and CDR2 SVGAGI. CDR3 coding DNA: TGTGCCAGCAGTTACTCGAGAGTCCAAGAGACCCAGTACTTC. This sequence encodes CASSYSRVQETQYF.